This TCR beta chain was recovered during a study of CD8 T cells in ankylosing spondylitis. The V end lost 6 bases, the J end lost 0 bases, and 12 bases lay between the germline ends. The CDR3 runs 15 residues. MiXCR was run by TCRdb on the 5' RACE reads, yielding one entry per CDR3 protein. The sample carries 380,000 or so distinct CDR3 sequences, 20% recorded once. The source material was blood, either unsorted or a sorted T cell fraction (not recorded which). The gene calls are TRBV12-3 or TRBV12-4 and TRBJ2-1; D might be TRBD2 (5 bases). This receptor was taken from a male donor with ankylosing spondylitis or in good health (not recorded which). The CDR3 region has the DNA TGTGCCAGCAGCGATATTGGGAGCTCCTACAATGAGCAGTTCTTC. As protein: CASSDIGSSYNEQFF.